These T cell receptor beta chains were read from a single sample in a study of cytomegalovirus exposure and HLA in healthy donors. This table comes from immunoSEQ multiplex PCR, and its TCRdb copy is limited to in-frame clones, with some not included. The data contain fewer than 150,000 clones, roughly 85% of them singletons. The sample was PBMCs. Receptor source: a woman between 25 and 40 years old in good health and CMV-seropositive. CDR3s include the opening cysteine and the closing phenylalanine or tryptophan. D genes are given only for firm matches.

CASSIDQGAYLDEQFF	TRBD1	TRBV19
CASSYGQGITDTQYF	TRBD1	TRBV5-1
CASSGEGTAPNYGYTF	TRBD1	TRBV6-1
CASSLDWGGASEAFF	NA	TRBV11-2
CASSLGGHGGEQYF	NA	TRBV5-1
CAISESWLINYGYTF	NA	TRBV10-3
CSAFEETQYF	NA	TRBV20-1
CASSTGGTGELFF	NA	TRBV5-4
CSVTLAAGDTQYF	TRBD2	TRBV29-1
CASSQGPASDYTDTQYF	NA	TRBV4-2
CASSYSGVNQPQHF	NA	TRBV6-6
CASSTFTDSNQPQHF	NA	TRBV19
CASSPGVGRTEAFF	NA	TRBV5-1
CASSLDRVANEKLFF	TRBD1	TRBV9
CASQGSRGRLYEQYF	NA	TRBV6-1
CASSLGPGSNTEAFF	NA	TRBV5-6
CASSPGQGNGYTF	TRBD1	TRBV28
CASSESPGPQHF	NA	TRBV2
CASSFRQGSYGYTF	TRBD1	TRBV5-1
CASSTPFGPAEQFF	NA	TRBV5-1
CASSEARLAGGTDTQYF	TRBD2	TRBV2
CASGIRGKTDTQYF	NA	TRBV7-3
CASSLGFAGQASYEQYF	TRBD1	TRBV13